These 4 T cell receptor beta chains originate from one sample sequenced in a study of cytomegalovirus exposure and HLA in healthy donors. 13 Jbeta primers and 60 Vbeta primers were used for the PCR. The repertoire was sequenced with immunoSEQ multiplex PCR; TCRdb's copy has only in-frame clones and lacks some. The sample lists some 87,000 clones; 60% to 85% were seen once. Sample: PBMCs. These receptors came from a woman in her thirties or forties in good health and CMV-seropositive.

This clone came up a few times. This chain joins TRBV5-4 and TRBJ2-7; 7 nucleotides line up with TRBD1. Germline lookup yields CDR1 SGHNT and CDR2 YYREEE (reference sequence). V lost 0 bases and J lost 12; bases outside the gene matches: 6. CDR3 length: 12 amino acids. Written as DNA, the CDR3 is TGTGCCAGCAGCTTGGCAACAGGGGCTCCGTACTTC. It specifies CASSLATGAPYF.

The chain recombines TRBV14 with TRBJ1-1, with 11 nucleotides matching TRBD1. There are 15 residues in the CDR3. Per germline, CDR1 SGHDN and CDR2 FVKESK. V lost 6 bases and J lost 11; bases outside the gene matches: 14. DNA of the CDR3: TGTGCCAGCAGACCAAGCCCTGGACAGGGGGCGAGGGCTTTCTTT. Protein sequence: CASRPSPGQGARAFF.

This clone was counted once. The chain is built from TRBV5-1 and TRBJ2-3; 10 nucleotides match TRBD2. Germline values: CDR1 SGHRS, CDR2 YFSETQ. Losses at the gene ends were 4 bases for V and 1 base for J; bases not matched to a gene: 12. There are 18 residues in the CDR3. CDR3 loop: CASSPYLLAGHRTDTQYF. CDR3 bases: TGCGCCAGCAGCCCCTACTTACTAGCGGGGCATCGCACAGATACGCAGTATTTT.

The chain's CDR3 is CASSSLGSGTGGSYEQYF. CDR3 nucleotide sequence: TGTGCCAGCAGTTCGCTCGGCTCCGGGACAGGGGGAAGCTACGAGCAGTACTTC. The genes are TRBV28 and TRBJ2-7, with 11 positions matching TRBD1. J was trimmed by 3 bases and V by 4 bases; bases with no gene match: 14. CDR1 MDHEN and CDR2 SYDVKM come from the germline V gene. This CDR3 contains 18 residues.